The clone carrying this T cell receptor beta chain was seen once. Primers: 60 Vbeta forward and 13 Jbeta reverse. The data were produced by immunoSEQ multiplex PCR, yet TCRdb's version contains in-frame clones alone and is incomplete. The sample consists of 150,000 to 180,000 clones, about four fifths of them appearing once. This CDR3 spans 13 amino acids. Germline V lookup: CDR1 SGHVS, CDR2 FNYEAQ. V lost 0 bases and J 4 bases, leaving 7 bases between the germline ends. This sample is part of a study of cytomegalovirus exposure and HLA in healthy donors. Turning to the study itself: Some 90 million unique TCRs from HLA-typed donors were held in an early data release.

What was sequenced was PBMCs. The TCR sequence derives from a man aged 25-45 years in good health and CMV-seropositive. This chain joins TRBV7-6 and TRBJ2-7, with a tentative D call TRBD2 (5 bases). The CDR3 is CASSLAEGYEQYF. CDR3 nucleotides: TGTGCCAGCAGCTTAGCCGAGGGATACGAGCAGTACTTC.